Reported below is one T cell receptor (beta chain). The antigen remains unidentified. The data stem from a study of cytomegalovirus exposure and HLA in healthy donors. Study-level points and caveats: In presence/absence analyses, roughly uniform sequencing depth across donors was assumed.

In germline, CDR1 is SGHTA, CDR2 FQGTGA. This CDR3 is 16 amino acids long. V shed 5 bases, J shed 6 bases, and the junction held 6 bases outside the gene matches. PCR amplification relied on 60 Vbeta primers (plus 13 Jbeta primers). Assay used: immunoSEQ multiplex PCR; TCRdb lists only in-frame clones, some missing. The sample carries about 130,000 clones, roughly four fifths recorded once. This receptor was obtained from a male donor in good health and CMV-seropositive. Sequenced sample: PBMCs. The chain carries TRBV7-3 and TRBJ2-2; 13 positions agree with TRBD2. CDR3 in DNA: TGTGCCAGCAGCCAGCCGGGACTAGCGGGATCCGGGGAGCTGTTTTTT. Protein product: CASSQPGLAGSGELFF.